The present TCR beta chain was sequenced within a study of T cell changes during pregnancy in multiple sclerosis. The ends lost 5 bases at V and 2 bases at J; junction bases unmatched: 5. The germline CDR1 and CDR2 sequences are MDHEN and SYDVKM. The CDR3 is made up of 14 amino acids. Profiled with immunoSEQ multiplex PCR; TCRdb holds only in-frame clones, not every one. This sample has 75,000 to 100,000 clones, with about 91% found just once. The source was peripheral blood, collected after pregnancy. The chain employs TRBV28 and TRBJ2-7, with 8 positions matching TRBD2. The sequence was obtained from a female donor in good health, enrolled as a control in a pregnancy study. CDR3 amino acids: CASSSLRGAYEQYF. In DNA form, the CDR3 reads TGTGCCAGCAGTAGCTTGCGGGGGGCCTACGAGCAGTACTTC. Full variable domain (rest looked up from reference TRBV28 and TRBJ2-7): DVKVTQSSRYLVKRTGEKVFLECVQDMDHENMFWYRQDPGLGLRLIYFSYDVKMKEKGDIPEGYSVSREKKERFSLILESASTNQTSMYLCASSSLRGAYEQYFGPGTRLTVT.